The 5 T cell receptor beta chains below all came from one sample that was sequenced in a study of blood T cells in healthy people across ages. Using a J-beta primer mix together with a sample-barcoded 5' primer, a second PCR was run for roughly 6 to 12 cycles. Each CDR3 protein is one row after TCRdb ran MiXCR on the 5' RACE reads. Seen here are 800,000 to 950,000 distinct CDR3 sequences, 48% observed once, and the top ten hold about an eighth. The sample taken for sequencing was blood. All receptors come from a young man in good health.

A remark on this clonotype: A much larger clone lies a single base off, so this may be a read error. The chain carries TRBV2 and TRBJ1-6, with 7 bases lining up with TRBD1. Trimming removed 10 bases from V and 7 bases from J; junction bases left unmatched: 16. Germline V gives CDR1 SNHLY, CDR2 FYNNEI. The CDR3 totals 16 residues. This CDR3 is CANRIQGGIRNSPLHF. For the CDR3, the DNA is TGTGCCAACAGGATTCAGGGGGGGATTCGGAATTCACCCCTCCACTTT.

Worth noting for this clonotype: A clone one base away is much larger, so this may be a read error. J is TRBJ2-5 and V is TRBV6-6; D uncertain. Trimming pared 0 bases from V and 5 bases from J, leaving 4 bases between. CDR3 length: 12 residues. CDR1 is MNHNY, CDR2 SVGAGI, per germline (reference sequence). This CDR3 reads CASSYSIETQYF. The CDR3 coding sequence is TGTGCCAGCAGTTACTCGATTGAGACCCAGTACTTC.

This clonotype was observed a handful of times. The CDR3 reads CSSLEEKKAIQGSLGEQFF. The CDR3 region has the DNA TGCAGCTCTCTAGAAGAAAAGAAAGCCATACAGGGGTCACTGGGTGAGCAGTTCTTC. The chain is built from TRBV29-1 and TRBJ2-1, with 7 bases fitting TRBD1. J gave up 9 bases and V 8 bases, and 31 bases lay outside the gene matches. The CDR3 has 19 amino acids. Germline V gene lookup returns CDR1 SQVTM and CDR2 ANQGSEA.

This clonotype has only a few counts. Here the CDR3 DNA reads TGCAGCGTTGGGGGACAGCGGTCATCCTACGAGCAGTACTTC. It specifies CSVGGQRSSYEQYF. The chain carries TRBV29-1 and TRBJ2-7; 7 positions match TRBD1. Germline V gene lookup returns CDR1 SQVTM and CDR2 ANQGSEA. The CDR3 extends over 14 amino acids. After removal of 4 bases from V and 1 base from J, the junction contained 7 bases not matched to a gene.

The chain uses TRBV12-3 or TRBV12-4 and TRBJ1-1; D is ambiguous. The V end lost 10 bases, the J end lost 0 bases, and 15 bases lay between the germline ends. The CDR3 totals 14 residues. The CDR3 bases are TGTGCCATCGACAAGAACCCCATGAACACTGAAGCTTTCTTT. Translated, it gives CAIDKNPMNTEAFF.